Listed below are T cell receptor beta chains from one sample, sequenced in a study of OX40 agonist ivuxolimab in advanced cancers. Profiling relied on immunoSEQ multiplex PCR, and the TCRdb table lists in-frame clones only, not all of them. The table records tens of thousands of clones, roughly 89% of them present only once. The material sequenced was CD4+ or CD8+ T cells sorted from blood, taken in a trial of the OX40 agonist ivuxolimab. These receptors all stem from an adult with an advanced solid tumor such as melanoma, head and neck, liver or kidney cancer. Both conserved end residues are part of each CDR3.

TRBJ2-2 TRBV6-5 CASSSATGELFF
TRBJ1-1 TRBV28 CASEERDRTEAFF
TRBJ2-7 TRBV30 CAWRGLGFEQYF
TRBJ1-1 TRBV7-7 CASSSDREDTEAFF
TRBJ1-1 TRBV30 CATFVVRNTEAFF
TRBJ2-7 TRBV6-5 CASSVTTDYEQYF
TRBJ2-1 TRBV4-1 CASRHLGTSGRNEQFF
TRBJ2-5 TRBV30 CAWSRQRQETQYF
TRBJ2-7 TRBV6-5 CASSPGSRYEQYF
TRBJ2-2 TRBV18 CASSTLQGNTGELFF
TRBJ2-5 TRBV9 CASSVAPAGGETQYF
TRBJ1-4 TRBV29-1 CSVEADTFMGKLFF
TRBJ1-2 TRBV6-5 CASSYWVRGPRRGYTF
TRBJ2-5 TRBV7-3 CASSLTTWETQYF
TRBJ2-1 TRBV5-1 CASSRDQSYNEQFF
TRBJ2-1 TRBV9 CASSITGGSYNEQFF
TRBJ1-2 TRBV10-1 CASSEPKPGYTF
TRBJ2-1 TRBV15 CATSRADRAYNEQFF
TRBJ1-4 TRBV19 CASTRDRGNEKLFF
TRBJ1-5 TRBV28 CASRPFGYSNQPQHF
TRBJ2-2 TRBV30 CAWSLGGDTGELFF
TRBJ1-2 TRBV19 CASSTYGPLVDYGYTF